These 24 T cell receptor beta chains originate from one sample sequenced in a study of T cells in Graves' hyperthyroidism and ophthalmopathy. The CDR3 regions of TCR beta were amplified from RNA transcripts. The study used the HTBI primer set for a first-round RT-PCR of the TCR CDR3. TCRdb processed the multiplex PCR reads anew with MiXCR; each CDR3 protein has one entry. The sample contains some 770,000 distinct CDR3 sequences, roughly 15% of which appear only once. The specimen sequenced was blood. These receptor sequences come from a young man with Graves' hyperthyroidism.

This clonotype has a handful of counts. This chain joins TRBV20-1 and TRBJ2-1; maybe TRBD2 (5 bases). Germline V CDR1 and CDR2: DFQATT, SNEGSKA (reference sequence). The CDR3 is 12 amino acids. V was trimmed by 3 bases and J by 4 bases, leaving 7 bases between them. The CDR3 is CSASGIYNEQFF. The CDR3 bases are TGCAGTGCTAGCGGGATATACAATGAGCAGTTCTTC.

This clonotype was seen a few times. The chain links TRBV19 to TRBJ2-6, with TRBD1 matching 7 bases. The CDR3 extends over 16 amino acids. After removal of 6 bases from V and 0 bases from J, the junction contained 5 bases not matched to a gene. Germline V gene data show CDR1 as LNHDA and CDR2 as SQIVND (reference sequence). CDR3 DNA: TGTGCCAGTAGGGCAGGGGGAAGCTCTGGGGCCAACGTCCTGACTTTC. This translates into CASRAGGSSGANVLTF. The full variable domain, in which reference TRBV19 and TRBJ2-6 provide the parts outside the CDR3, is DGGITQSPKYLFRKEGQNVTLSCEQNLNHDAMYWYRQDPGQGLRLIYYSQIVNDFQKGDIAEGYSVSREKKESFPLTVTSAQKNPTAFYLCASRAGGSSGANVLTFGAGSRLTVL.

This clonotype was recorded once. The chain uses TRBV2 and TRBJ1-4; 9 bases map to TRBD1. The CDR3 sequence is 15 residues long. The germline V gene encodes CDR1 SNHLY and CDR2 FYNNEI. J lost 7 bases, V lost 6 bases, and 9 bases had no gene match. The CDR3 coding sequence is TGTGCCAGCAGCCCACGACAGGGGGACATTGAAAAACTGTTTTTT. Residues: CASSPRQGDIEKLFF.

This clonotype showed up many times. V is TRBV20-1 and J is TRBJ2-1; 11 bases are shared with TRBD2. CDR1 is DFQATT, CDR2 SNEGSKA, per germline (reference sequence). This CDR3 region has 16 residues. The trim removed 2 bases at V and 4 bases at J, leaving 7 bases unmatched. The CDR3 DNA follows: TGCAGTGCTAGACGAACGACTAGCGGGACTTACAATGAGCAGTTCTTC. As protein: CSARRTTSGTYNEQFF.

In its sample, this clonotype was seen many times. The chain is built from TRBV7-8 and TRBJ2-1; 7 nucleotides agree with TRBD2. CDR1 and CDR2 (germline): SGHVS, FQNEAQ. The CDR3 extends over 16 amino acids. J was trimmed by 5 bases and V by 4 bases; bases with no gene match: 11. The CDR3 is CASSSDRTRIHNEQFF. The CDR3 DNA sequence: TGTGCCAGCAGCTCCGACCGGACTAGAATCCACAATGAGCAGTTCTTC.

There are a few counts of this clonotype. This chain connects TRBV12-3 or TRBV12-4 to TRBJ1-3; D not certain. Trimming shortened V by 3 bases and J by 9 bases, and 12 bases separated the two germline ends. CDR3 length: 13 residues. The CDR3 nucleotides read TGTGCCAGCAGTTTGGGCTTGAAGGGCACCATATATTTT. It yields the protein CASSLGLKGTIYF.

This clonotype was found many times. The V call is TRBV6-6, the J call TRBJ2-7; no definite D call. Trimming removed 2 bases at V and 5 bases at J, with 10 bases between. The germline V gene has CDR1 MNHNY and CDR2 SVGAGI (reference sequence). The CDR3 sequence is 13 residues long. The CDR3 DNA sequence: TGTGCCAGCAGTTACGCCAGGTACAACGAGCAGTACTTC. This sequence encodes CASSYARYNEQYF.

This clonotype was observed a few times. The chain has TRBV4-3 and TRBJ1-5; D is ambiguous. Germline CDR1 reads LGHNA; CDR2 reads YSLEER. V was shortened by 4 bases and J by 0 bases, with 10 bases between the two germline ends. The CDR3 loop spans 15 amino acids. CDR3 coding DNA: TGCGCCAGCAGCCCTTTTGACAATAGCAATCAGCCCCAGCATTTT. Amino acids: CASSPFDNSNQPQHF.

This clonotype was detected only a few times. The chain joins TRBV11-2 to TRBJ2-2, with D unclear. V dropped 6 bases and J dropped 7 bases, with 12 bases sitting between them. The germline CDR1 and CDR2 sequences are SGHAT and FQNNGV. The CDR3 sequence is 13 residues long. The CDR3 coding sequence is TGTGCCAGCAGGACCGAGAGGCACGGGGAGCTGTTTTTT. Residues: CASRTERHGELFF. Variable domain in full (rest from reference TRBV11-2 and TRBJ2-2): EAGVAQSPRYKIIEKRQSVAFWCNPISGHATLYWYQQILGQGPKLLIQFQNNGVVDDSQLPKDRFSAERLKGVDSTLKIQPAKLEDSAVYLCASRTERHGELFFGEGSRLTVL.

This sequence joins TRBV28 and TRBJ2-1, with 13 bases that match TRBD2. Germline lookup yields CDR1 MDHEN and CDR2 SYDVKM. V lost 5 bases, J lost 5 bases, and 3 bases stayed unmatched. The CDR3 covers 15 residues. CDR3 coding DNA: TGTGCCAGCAGTACTAGCGGGAGGGCAAACAATGAGCAGTTCTTC. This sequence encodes CASSTSGRANNEQFF.

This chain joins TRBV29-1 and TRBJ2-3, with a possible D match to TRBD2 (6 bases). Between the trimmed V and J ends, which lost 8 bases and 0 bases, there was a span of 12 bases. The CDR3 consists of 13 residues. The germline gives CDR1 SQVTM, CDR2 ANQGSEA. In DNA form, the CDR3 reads TGCAGCTCCCGAAGCGGGAGCACAGATACGCAGTATTTT. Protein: CSSRSGSTDTQYF.

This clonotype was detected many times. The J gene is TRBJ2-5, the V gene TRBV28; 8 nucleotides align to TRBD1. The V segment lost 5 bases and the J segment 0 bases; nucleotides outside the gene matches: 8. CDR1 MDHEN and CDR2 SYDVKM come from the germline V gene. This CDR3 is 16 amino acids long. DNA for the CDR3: TGTGCCAGCAGTCAACCGGGACAGGAATACCAAGAGACCCAGTACTTC. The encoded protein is CASSQPGQEYQETQYF.

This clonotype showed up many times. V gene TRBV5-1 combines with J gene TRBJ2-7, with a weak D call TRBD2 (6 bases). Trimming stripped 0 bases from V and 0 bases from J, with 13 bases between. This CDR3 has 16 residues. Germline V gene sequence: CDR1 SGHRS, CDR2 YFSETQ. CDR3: CASSLDGTYSSYEQYF. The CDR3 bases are TGCGCCAGCAGCTTGGATGGGACTTACAGCTCCTACGAGCAGTACTTC.

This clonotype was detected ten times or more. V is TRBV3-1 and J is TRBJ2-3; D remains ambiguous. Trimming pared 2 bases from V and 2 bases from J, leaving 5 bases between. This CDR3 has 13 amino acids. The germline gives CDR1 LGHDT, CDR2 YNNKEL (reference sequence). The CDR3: CASSQYVTDTQYF. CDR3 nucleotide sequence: TGTGCCAGCAGCCAATACGTCACAGATACGCAGTATTTT.

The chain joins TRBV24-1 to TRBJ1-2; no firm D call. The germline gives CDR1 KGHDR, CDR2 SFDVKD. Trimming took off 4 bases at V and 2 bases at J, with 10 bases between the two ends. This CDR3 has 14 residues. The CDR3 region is CATSEAGSNYGYTF. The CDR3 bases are TGTGCCACCAGTGAAGCGGGATCCAACTATGGCTACACCTTC.

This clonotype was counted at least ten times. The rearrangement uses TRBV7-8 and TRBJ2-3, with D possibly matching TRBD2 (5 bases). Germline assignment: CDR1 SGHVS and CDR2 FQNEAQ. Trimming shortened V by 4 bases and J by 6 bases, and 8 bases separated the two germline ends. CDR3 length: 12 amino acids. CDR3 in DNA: TGTGCCAGCAGCTCGCGGGTGGATACGCAGTATTTT. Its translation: CASSSRVDTQYF.

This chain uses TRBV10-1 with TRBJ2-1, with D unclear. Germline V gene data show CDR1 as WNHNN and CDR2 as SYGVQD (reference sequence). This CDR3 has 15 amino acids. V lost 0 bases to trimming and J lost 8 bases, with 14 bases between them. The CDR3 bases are TGCGCCAGCAGTGAGTCCATCGGGTGGAGAGATGAGCAGTTCTTC. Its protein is CASSESIGWRDEQFF.

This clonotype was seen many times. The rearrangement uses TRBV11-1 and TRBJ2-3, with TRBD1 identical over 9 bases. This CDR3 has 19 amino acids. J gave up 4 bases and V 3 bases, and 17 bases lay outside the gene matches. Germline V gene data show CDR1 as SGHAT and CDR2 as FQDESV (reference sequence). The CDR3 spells CASSFPLGTGTGLPDTQYF. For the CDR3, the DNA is TGTGCCAGCAGCTTCCCTCTCGGAACCGGGACAGGGTTACCAGATACGCAGTATTTT.

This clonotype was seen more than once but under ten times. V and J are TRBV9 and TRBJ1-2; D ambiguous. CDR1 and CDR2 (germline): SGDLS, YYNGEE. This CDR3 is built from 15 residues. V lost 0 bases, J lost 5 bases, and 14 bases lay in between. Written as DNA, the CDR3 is TGTGCCAGCAGCGTAGGGAGGGCGACGTCATATGGCTACACCTTC. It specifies CASSVGRATSYGYTF.

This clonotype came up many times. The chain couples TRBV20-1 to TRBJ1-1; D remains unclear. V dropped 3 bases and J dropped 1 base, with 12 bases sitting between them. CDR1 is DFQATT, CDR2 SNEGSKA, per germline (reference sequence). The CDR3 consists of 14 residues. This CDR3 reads CSASNSPGNTEAFF. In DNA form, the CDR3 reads TGCAGTGCTAGTAATTCTCCGGGGAACACTGAAGCTTTCTTT.

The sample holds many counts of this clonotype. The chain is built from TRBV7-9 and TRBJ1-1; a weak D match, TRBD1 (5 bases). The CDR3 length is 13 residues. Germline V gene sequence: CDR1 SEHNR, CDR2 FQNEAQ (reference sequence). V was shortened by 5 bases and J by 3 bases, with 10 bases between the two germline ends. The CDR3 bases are TGTGCCAGCAGCCGTACAGGTTACACTGAAGCTTTCTTT. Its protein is CASSRTGYTEAFF.

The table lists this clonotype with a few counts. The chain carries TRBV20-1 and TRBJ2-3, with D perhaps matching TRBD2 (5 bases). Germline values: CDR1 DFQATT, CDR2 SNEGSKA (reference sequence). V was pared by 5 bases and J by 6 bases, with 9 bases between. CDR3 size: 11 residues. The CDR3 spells CSAGRGDTQYF. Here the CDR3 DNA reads TGCAGTGCTGGGAGAGGGGATACGCAGTATTTT.

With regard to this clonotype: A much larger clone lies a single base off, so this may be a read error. CDR3 sequence reads: CASSFEIDTQYF. Here the CDR3 DNA reads TGTGCCAGCAGCTTTGAGATAGATACGCAGTATTTT. V usage is TRBV11-2 and J usage is TRBJ2-3; D call uncertain. Trimming removed 3 bases at V and 5 bases at J, with 6 bases between. The germline V gene encodes CDR1 SGHAT and CDR2 FQNNGV. This CDR3 contains 12 residues.

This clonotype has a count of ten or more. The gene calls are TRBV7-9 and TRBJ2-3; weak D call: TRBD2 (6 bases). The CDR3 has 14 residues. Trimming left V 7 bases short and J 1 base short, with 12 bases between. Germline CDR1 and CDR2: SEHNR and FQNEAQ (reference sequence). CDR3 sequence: CASIKEGRTDTQYF. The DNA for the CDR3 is TGTGCCAGCATTAAGGAGGGGCGCACAGATACGCAGTATTTT.